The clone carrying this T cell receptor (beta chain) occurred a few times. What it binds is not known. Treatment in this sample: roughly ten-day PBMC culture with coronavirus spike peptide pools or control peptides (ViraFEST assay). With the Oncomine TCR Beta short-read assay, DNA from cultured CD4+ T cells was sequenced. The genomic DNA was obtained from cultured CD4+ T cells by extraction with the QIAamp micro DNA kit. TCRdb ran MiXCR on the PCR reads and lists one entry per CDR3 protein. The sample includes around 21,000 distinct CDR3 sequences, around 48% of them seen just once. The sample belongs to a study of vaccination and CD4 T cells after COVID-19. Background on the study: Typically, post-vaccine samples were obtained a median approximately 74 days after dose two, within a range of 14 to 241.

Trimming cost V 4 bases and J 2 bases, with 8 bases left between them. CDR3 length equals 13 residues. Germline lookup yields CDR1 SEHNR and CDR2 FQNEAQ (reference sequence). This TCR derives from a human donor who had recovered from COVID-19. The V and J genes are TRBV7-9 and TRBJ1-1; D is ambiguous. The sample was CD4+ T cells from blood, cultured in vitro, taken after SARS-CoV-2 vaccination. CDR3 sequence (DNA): TGTGCCAGCAGCTCCCTACCAAACACTGAAGCTTTCTTT. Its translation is CASSSLPNTEAFF.